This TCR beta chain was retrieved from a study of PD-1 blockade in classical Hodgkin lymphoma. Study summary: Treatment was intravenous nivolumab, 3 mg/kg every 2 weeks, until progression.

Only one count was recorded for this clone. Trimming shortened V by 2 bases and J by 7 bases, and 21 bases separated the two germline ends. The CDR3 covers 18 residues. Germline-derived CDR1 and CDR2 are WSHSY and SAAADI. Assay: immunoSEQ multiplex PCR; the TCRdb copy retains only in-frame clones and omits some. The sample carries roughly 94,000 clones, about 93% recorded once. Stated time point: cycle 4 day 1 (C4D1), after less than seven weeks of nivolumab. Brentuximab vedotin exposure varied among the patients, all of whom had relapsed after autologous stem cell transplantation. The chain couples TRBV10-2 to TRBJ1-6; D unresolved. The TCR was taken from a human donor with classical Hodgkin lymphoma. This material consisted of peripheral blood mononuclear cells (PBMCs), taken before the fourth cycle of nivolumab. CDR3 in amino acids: CASSETKGRSRPNSPLHF. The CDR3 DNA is TGCGCCAGCAGTGAGACTAAAGGACGCTCCCGCCCAAATTCACCCCTCCACTTT.